This entry features one TCR beta chain sequence. The target antigen is unknown. The data originate from a study of cytomegalovirus exposure and HLA in healthy donors. It was with 60 Vbeta and 13 Jbeta primers that the PCR ran. Using immunoSEQ multiplex PCR, the repertoire was profiled, and TCRdb retains in-frame clones only, with some absent. Among tens of thousands of clones listed, roughly 78% were seen once. Study conclusions and caveats: For TCR beta chains, V- and J-gene trimming was later linked to a missense DCLRE1C variant.

This CDR3 spans 12 amino acids. V gave up 0 bases and J gave up 5 bases, with 5 bases separating them. Germline loops: CDR1 SGDLS, CDR2 YYNGEE. This sequence was found in a man aged 35 to 55 in good health and CMV-seronegative. The sequenced material came from PBMCs. The chain recombines TRBV9 with TRBJ1-1; no firm D call. The CDR3 sequence: CASSVGETEAFF. The CDR3 DNA follows: TGTGCCAGCAGCGTAGGAGAAACTGAAGCTTTCTTT. Variable domain in full (rest from reference TRBV9 and TRBJ1-1): DSGVTQTPKHLITATGQRVTLRCSPRSGDLSVYWYQQSLDQGLQFLIQYYNGEERAKGNILERFSAQQFPDLHSELNLSSLELGDSALYFCASSVGETEAFFGQGTRLTVV.